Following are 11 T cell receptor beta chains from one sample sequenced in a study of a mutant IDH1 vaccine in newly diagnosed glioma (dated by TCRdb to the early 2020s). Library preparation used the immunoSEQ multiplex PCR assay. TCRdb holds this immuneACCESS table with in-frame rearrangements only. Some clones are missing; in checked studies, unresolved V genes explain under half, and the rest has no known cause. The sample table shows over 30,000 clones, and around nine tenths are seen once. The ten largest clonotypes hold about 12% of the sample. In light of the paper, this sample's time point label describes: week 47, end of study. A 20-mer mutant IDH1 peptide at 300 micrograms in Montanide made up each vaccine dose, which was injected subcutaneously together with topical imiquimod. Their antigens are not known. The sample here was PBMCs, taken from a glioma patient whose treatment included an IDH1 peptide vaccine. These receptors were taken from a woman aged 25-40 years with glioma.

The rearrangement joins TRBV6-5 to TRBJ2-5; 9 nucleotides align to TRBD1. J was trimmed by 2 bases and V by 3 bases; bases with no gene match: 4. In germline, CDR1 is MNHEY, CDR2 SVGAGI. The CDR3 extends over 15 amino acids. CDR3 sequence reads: CASSYSGTGQETQYF. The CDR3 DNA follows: TGTGCCAGCAGTTATTCCGGGACAGGGCAAGAGACCCAGTACTTC.

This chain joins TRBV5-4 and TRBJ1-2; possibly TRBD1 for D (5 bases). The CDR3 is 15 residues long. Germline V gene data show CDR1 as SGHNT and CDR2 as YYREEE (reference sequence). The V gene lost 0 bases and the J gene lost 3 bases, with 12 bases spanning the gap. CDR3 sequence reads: CASSLGQKPYYGYTF. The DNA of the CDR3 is TGTGCCAGCAGCTTGGGACAGAAGCCCTACTATGGCTACACCTTC.

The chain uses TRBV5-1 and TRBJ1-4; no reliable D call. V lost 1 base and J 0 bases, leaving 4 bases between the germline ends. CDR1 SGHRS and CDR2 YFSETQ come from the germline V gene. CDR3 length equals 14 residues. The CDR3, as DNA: TGCGCCAGCAGCTTGATGGCAACTAATGAAAAACTGTTTTTT. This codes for CASSLMATNEKLFF.

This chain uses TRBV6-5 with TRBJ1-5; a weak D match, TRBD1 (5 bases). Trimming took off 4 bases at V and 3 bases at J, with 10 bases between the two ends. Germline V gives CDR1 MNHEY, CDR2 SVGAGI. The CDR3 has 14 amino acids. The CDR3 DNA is TGTGCCAGCAGTTTCCGACAGTACAATCAGCCCCAGCATTTT. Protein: CASSFRQYNQPQHF.

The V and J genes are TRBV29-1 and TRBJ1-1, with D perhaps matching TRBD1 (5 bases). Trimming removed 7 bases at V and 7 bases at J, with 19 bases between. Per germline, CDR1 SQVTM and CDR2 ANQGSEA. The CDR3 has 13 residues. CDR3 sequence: CSGGGRVQDEAFF. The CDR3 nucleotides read TGCAGCGGGGGCGGCAGGGTACAGGATGAAGCTTTCTTT.

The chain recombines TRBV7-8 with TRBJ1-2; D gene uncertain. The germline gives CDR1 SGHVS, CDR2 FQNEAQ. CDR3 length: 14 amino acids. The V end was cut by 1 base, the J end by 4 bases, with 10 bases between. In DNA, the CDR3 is TGTGCCAGCAGCTTAGGTGGAGAGGGCTATGGCTACACCTTC. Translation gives CASSLGGEGYGYTF.

The CDR3 DNA sequence: TGTGCCAGCAGCTTGGTCAGCGAAAACACTGAAGCTTTCTTT. Translated, it gives CASSLVSENTEAFF. This sequence joins TRBV5-6 and TRBJ1-1; D unresolved. The CDR3 runs 14 residues. The V end lost 0 bases, the J end lost 2 bases, and 8 bases lay between the germline ends. Germline CDR1 and CDR2: SGHDT and YYEEEE. The variable domain in full, with the rest retrieved from reference TRBV5-6 and TRBJ1-1, is DAGVTQSPTHLIKTRGQQVTLRCSPKSGHDTVSWYQQALGQGPQFIFQYYEEEERQRGNFPDRFSGHQFPNYSSELNVNALLLGDSALYLCASSLVSENTEAFFGQGTRLTVV.

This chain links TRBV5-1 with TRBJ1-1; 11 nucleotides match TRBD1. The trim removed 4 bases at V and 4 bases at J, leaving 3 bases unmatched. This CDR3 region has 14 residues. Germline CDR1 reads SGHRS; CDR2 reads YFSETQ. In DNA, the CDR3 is TGCGCCAGCAGCAACGGACAGGGGGCCACTGAAGCTTTCTTT. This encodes CASSNGQGATEAFF.

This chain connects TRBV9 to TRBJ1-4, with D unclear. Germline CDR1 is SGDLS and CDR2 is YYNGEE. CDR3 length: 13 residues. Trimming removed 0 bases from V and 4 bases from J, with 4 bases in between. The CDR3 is CASSVGLNEKLFF. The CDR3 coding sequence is TGTGCCAGCAGCGTAGGCCTTAATGAAAAACTGTTTTTT.

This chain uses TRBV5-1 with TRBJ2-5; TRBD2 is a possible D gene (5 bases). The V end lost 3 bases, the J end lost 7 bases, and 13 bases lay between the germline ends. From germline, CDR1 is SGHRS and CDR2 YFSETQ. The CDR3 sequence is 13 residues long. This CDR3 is CASSYDYLGTQYF. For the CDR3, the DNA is TGCGCCAGCAGCTACGACTATTTGGGGACCCAGTACTTC.

The CDR3 sequence: CAISEGGNYGYTF. Written as DNA, the CDR3 is TGTGCCATCAGTGAGGGGGGGAACTATGGCTACACCTTC. The gene calls are TRBV10-3 and TRBJ1-2; tentatively, D is TRBD1 (5 bases). V lost 2 bases to trimming and J lost 2 bases, with 6 bases between them. CDR1 is ENHRY and CDR2 is SYGVKD in the germline V gene. This CDR3 is 13 amino acids long.